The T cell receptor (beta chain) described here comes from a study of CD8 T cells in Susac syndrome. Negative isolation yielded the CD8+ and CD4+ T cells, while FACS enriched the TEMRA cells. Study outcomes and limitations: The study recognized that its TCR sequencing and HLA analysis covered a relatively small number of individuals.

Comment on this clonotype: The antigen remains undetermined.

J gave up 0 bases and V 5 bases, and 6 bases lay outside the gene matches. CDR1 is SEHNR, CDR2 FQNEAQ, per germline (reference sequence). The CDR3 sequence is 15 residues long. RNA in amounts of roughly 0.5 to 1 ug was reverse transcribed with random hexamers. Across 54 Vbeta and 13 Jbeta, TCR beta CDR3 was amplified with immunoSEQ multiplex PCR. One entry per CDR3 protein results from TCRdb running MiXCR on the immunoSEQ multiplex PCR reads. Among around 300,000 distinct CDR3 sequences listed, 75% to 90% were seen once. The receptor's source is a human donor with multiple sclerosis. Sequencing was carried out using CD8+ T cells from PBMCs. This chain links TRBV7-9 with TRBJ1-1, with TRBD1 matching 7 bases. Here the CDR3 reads CASSLWDSMNTEAFF. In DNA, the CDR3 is TGTGCCAGCAGCCTATGGGACAGCATGAACACTGAAGCTTTCTTT.